Listed below are T cell receptor beta chains from one sample, sequenced in a study of regulatory T cells in long-lasting Graves disease. Each CDR3 protein gets one entry after TCRdb re-called the multiplex PCR reads with MiXCR. This sample yields approximately 350,000 distinct CDR3 sequences, of which more than 20% are seen a single time; around 30% belongs to the top ten. The sequences come from peripheral blood mononuclear cells (PBMCs), collected when the disease was refractory, from a patient treated with antithyroid drugs. These receptors were collected from a woman in her thirties or forties with Graves disease. Each CDR3 is given with its conserved first and last residue. The order of the fields is CDR3 DNA, CDR3 protein, J gene, CDR3 length, D gene, V gene, clone size. A D gene is named only where the DNA matches it firmly. Only some rows state a clone size, as once, few, many or a class for expanded clones.

TGTGCCAGCAGCCCCGGCCAGGATCTCACCGGGGAGCTGTTTTTT CASSPGQDLTGELFF TRBJ2-2 15 . TRBV7-6 .
TGTGCCAGCAAAAGGGGGCAGGGGCCCTCTGAAGCTTTCTTT CASKRGQGPSEAFF TRBJ1-1 14 TRBD1 TRBV2 few
TGTGCCAGCAGTTACGTAGGGGGCACTGAAGCTTTCTTT CASSYVGGTEAFF TRBJ1-1 13 . TRBV6-5 many
TGCGCCAGCAGCCACGAAGGCGAGCAGTACTTC CASSHEGEQYF TRBJ2-7 11 . TRBV4-1 .
TGTGCCAGCAAGGCCCTAGCGGAAAACTACGAGCAGTACTTC CASKALAENYEQYF TRBJ2-7 14 TRBD2 TRBV2 many
TGTGCCAGCAGCTTTTTGGGCCTCGGGGAGCTGTTTTTT CASSFLGLGELFF TRBJ2-2 13 . TRBV5-6 few
TGTGCCAGCTCCCCGAGGAGCACTGAAGCTTTCTTT CASSPRSTEAFF TRBJ1-1 12 . TRBV6-2/TRBV6-3 few
TGTGCCAGCAGTTTATTTCCAGGGTCTAATTCACCCCTCCACTTT CASSLFPGSNSPLHF TRBJ1-6 15 . TRBV28 many
TGTGCCAGCAGCAGGGTGCGCTACGAGCAGTACTTC CASSRVRYEQYF TRBJ2-7 12 . TRBV6-1 .
TGCAGTGCTAGGGGGCGGGAGGGGCAAGAGACCCAGTACTTC CSARGREGQETQYF TRBJ2-5 14 TRBD2 TRBV20-1 few
TGTGCCAGCAGCCCCGGATTAGGAGCGGGGAATGAGCAGTTCTTC CASSPGLGAGNEQFF TRBJ2-1 15 TRBD2 TRBV7-9 .
TGCAGTGCTAGAGATCCCCGGGACAGGCCCTCGAACACCGGGGAGCTGTTTTTT CSARDPRDRPSNTGELFF TRBJ2-2 18 TRBD1 TRBV20-1 .
TGTGCCAGCAGTTTTGTGTTCGGTAGGGGCTACGGAAACACCATATATTTT CASSFVFGRGYGNTIYF TRBJ1-3 17 . TRBV28 many
TGTGCCAGCAGCCAAAGGACTGAAGCTTTCTTT CASSQRTEAFF TRBJ1-1 11 . TRBV2 many